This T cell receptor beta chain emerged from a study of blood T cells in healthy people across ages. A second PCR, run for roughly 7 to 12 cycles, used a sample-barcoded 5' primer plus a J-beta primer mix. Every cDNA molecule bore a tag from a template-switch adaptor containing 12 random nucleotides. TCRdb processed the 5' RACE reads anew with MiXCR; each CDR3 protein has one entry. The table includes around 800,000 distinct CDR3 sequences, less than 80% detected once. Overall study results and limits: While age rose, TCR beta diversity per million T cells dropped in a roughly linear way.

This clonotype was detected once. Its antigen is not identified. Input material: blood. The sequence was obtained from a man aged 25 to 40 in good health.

The CDR3 reads CSAAASGDYDEQFF. The CDR3 DNA reads as TGCAGTGCAGCAGCTAGCGGGGATTACGATGAGCAGTTCTTC. This chain joins TRBV20-1 and TRBJ2-1; 9 bases match TRBD2. V lost 6 bases to trimming and J lost 8 bases; unmatched junction nucleotides: 11. The CDR3 has 14 amino acids. Germline V gene data show CDR1 as DFQATT and CDR2 as SNEGSKA (reference sequence).